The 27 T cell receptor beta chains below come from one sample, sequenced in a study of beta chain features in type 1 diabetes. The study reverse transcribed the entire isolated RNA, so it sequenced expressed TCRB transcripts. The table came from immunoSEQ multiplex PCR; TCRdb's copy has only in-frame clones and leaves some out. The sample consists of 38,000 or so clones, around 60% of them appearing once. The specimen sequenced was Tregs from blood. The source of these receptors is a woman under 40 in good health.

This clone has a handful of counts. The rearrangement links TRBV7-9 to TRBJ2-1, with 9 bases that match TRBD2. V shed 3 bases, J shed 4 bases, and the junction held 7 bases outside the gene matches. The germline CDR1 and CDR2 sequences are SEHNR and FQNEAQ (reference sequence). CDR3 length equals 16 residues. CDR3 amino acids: CASSFSGGRGYNEQFF. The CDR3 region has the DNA TGTGCCAGCAGCTTTTCTGGCGGGAGGGGATACAATGAGCAGTTCTTC.

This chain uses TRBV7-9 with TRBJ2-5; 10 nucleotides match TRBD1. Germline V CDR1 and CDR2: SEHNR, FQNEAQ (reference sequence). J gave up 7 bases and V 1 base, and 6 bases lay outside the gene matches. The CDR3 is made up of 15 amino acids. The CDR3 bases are TGTGCCAGCAGCTTAGGTGGGACAGGGGACGGGACCCAGTACTTC. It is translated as CASSLGGTGDGTQYF.

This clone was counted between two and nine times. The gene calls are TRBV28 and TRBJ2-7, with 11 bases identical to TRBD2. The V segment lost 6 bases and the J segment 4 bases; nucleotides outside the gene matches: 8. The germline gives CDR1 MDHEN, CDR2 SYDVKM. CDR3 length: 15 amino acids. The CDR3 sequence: CASSVMGLAAYEQYF. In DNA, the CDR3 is TGTGCCAGCAGCGTAATGGGACTAGCGGCGTACGAGCAGTACTTC.

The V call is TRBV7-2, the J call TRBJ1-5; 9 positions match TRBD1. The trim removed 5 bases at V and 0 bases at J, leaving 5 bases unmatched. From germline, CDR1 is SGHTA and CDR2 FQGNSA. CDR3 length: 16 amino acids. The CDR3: CASSRTGVLSNQPQHF. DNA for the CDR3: TGTGCCAGCAGCCGGACAGGGGTCCTTAGCAATCAGCCCCAGCATTTT.

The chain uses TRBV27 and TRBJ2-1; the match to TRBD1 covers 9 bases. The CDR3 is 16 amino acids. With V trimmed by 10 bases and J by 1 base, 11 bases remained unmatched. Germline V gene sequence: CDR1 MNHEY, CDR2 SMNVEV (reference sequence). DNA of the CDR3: TGTGCCATCGCCACACTCGGACAGGGGTCCTACAATGAGCAGTTCTTC. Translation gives CAIATLGQGSYNEQFF.

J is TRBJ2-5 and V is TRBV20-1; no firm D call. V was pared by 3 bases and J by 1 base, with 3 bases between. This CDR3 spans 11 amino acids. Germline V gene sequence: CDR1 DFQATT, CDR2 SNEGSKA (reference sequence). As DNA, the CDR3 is TGCAGTGCTAGCAGCCAAGAGACCCAGTACTTC. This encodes CSASSQETQYF.

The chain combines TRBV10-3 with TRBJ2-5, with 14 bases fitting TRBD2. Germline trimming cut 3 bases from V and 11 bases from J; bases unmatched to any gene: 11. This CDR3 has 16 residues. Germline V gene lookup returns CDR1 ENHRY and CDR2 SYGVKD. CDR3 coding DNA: TGTGCCATCAGTGACCGGGGACTAGCGGGAGTAGGAGAGCAGTACTTC. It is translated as CAISDRGLAGVGEQYF.

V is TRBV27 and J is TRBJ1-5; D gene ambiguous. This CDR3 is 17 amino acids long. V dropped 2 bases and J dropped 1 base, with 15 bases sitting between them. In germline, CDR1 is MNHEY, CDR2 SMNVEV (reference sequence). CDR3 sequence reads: CASSLDGTGYSNQPQHF. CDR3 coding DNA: TGTGCCAGCAGTTTAGACGGAACGGGATACAGCAATCAGCCCCAGCATTTT.

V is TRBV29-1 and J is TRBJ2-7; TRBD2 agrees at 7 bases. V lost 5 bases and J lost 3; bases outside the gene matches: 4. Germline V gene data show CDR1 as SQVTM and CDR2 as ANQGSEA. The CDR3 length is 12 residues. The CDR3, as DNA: TGCAGCGTTCTAGCGGTGAGCTACGAGCAGTACTTC. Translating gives CSVLAVSYEQYF.

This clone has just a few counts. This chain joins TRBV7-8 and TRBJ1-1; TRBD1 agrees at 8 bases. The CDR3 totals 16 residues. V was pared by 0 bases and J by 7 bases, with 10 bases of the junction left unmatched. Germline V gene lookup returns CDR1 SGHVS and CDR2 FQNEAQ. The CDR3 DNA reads TGTGCCAGCAGCTTAGCGCATGGCAGGGGGCTGAGTGAAGCTTTCTTT. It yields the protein CASSLAHGRGLSEAFF.

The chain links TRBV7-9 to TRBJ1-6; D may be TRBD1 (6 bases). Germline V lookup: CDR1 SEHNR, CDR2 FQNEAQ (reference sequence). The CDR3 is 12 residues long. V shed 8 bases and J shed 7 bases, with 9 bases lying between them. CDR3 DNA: TGTGCCAGCGAAACAGGGAATTCACCCCTCCACTTT. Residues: CASETGNSPLHF.

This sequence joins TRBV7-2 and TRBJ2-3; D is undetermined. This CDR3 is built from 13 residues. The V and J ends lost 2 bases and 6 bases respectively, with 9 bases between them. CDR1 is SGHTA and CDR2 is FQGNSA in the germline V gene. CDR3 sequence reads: CASSLLRRDTQYF. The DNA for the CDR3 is TGTGCCAGCAGCTTATTACGGCGGGATACGCAGTATTTT.

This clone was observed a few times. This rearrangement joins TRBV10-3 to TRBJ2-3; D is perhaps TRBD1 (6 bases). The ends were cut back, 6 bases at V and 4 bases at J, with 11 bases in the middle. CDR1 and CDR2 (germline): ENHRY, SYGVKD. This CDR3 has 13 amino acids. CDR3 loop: CAIRGASADTQYF. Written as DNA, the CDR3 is TGTGCCATCAGGGGGGCGAGCGCAGATACGCAGTATTTT.

The CDR3 sequence: CSARTGTVNEQFF. The CDR3 nucleotides are TGCAGCGCGAGGACCGGGACAGTAAATGAGCAGTTCTTC. The chain uses TRBV29-1 and TRBJ2-1, with 7 positions matching TRBD1. The length of the CDR3 is 13 residues. The ends lost 7 bases at V and 7 bases at J; junction bases unmatched: 10. The V gene's germline CDR1 is SQVTM and CDR2 ANQGSEA.

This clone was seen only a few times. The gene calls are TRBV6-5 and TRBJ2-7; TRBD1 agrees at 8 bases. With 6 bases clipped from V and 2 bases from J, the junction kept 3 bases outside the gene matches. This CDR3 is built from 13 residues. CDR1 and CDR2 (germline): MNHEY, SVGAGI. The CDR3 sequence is CASSQGATYEQYF. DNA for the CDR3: TGTGCCAGCAGCCAGGGGGCCACCTACGAGCAGTACTTC.

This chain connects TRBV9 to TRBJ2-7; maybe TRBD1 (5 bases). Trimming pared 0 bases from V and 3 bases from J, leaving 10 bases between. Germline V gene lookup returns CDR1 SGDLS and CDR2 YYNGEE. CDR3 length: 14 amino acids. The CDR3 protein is CASSVVGESYEQYF. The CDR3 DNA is TGTGCCAGCAGCGTAGTAGGGGAAAGCTACGAGCAGTACTTC. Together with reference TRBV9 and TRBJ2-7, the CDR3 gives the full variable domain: DSGVTQTPKHLITATGQRVTLRCSPRSGDLSVYWYQQSLDQGLQFLIQYYNGEERAKGNILERFSAQQFPDLHSELNLSSLELGDSALYFCASSVVGESYEQYFGPGTRLTVT.

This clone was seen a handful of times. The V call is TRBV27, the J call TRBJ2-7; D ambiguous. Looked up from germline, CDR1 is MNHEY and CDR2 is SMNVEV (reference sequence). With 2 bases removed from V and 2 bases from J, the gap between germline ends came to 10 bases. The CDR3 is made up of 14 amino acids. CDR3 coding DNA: TGTGCCAGCAGTTTAAAATCCAGTGCCTACGAGCAGTACTTC. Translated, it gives CASSLKSSAYEQYF.

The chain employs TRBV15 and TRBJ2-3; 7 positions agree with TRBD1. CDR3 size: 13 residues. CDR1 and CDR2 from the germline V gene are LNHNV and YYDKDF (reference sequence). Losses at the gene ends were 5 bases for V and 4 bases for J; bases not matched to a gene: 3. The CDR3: CATSFRGSDTQYF. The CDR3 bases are TGTGCCACCAGCTTCAGGGGGTCAGATACGCAGTATTTT. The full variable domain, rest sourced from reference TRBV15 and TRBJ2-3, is DAMVIQNPRYQVTQFGKPVTLSCSQTLNHNVMYWYQQKSSQAPKLLFHYYDKDFNNEADTPDNFQSRRPNTSFCFLDIRSPGLGDTAMYLCATSFRGSDTQYFGPGTRLTVL.

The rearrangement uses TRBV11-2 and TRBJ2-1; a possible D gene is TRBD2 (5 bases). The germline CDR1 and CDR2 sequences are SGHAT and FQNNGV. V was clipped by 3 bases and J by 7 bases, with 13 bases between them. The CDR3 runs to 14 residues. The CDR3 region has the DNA TGTGCCAGCAGCTTCCGGGGTACGCGGAATGAGCAGTTCTTC. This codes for CASSFRGTRNEQFF.

Written as DNA, the CDR3 is TGCGCCAGCAGAACCTTAGCGGGAGGGCGGAATTACAATGAGCAGTTCTTC. This codes for CASRTLAGGRNYNEQFF. J is TRBJ2-1 and V is TRBV10-2; TRBD2 matches 11 bases. Germline CDR1 and CDR2: WSHSY and SAAADI. This CDR3 contains 17 residues. V lost 6 bases, J lost 4 bases, and 11 bases stayed unmatched.

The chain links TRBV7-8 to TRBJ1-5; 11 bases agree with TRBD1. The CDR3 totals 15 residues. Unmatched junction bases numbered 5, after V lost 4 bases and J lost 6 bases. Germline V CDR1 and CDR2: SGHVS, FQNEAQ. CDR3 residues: CASSSGQGVRQPQHF. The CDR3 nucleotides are TGTGCCAGCAGCTCGGGACAGGGGGTGCGTCAGCCCCAGCATTTT.

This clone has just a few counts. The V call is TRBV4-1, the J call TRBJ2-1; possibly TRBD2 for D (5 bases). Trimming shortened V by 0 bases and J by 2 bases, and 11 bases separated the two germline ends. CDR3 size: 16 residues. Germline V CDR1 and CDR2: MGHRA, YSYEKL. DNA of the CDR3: TGCGCCAGCAGCCAAGAAACGGGAACAGCCTACAATGAGCAGTTCTTC. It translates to CASSQETGTAYNEQFF.

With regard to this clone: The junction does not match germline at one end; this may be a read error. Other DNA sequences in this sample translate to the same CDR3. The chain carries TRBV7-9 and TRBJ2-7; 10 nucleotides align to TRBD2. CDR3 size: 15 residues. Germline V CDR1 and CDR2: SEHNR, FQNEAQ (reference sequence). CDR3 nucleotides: TGTGCCAGCAGCTTAGAGGTAGCGGGAGGCTACGAGCAGTATTTC. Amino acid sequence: CASSLEVAGGYEQYF.

For the CDR3, the DNA is TGTGCCAGCAGCACTACATGGCTCCACGAGCAGTACTTC. Translating it yields CASSTTWLHEQYF. The chain links TRBV7-9 to TRBJ2-7; D gene uncertain. The germline CDR1 and CDR2 sequences are SEHNR and FQNEAQ (reference sequence). The CDR3 covers 13 residues. V was clipped by 5 bases and J by 5 bases, with 13 bases between them.

The DNA for the CDR3 is TGTGCCAGCAGTGAAGGGACAGGGCGCTACGAGCAGTACTTC. Translating gives CASSEGTGRYEQYF. The chain joins TRBV6-5 to TRBJ2-7; 9 nucleotides line up with TRBD1. Per the germline V gene, CDR1 is MNHEY and CDR2 is SVGAGI. CDR3 length equals 14 residues. Unmatched junction bases numbered 5, after V lost 5 bases and J lost 3 bases.

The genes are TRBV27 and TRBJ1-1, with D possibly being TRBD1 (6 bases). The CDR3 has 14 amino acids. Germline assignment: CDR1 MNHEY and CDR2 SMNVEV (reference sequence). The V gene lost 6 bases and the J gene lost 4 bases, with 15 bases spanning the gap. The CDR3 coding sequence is TGTGCCAGCAGCCGGCGTGGGGGCGGCACTGAAGCTTTCTTT. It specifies CASSRRGGGTEAFF.

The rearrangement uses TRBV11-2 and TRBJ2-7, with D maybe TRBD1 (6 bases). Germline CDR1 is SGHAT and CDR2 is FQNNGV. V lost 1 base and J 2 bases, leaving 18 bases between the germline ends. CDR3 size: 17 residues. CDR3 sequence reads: CASSLGLDSQGPYEQYF. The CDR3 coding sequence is TGTGCCAGCAGCTTAGGACTTGATAGTCAGGGGCCCTACGAGCAGTACTTC. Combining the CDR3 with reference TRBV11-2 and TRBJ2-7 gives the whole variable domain EAGVAQSPRYKIIEKRQSVAFWCNPISGHATLYWYQQILGQGPKLLIQFQNNGVVDDSQLPKDRFSAERLKGVDSTLKIQPAKLEDSAVYLCASSLGLDSQGPYEQYFGPGTRLTVT.